The 24 T cell receptor beta chains given below trace back to one sample, sequenced in a study of PD-L1 blockade in urothelial cancer. Method: immunoSEQ multiplex PCR; TCRdb's copy keeps in-frame clones and lacks some. The sample holds approximately 38,000 clones; more than 85% are singletons and the top ten take roughly 2.1%. The sample here was PBMCs, taken around atezolizumab (anti-PD-L1) treatment. The receptors derive from a man aged 60 to 75 with urothelial cancer.

The chain employs TRBV6-1 and TRBJ2-7; 9 nucleotides match TRBD1. The CDR3 extends over 13 amino acids. J was trimmed by 6 bases and V by 11 bases; bases with no gene match: 11. Per the germline V gene, CDR1 is MNHNS and CDR2 is SASEGT. Here the CDR3 reads CAGCRDRASEQYF. The CDR3 region has the DNA TGTGCCGGGTGCCGGGACAGGGCTTCCGAGCAGTACTTC.

This clone was found a few times. V and J are TRBV11-1 and TRBJ2-7; weak D call: TRBD2 (5 bases). The V gene lost 0 bases and the J gene lost 3 bases, with 9 bases spanning the gap. CDR1 is SGHAT and CDR2 is FQDESV in the germline V gene (reference sequence). CDR3 length equals 14 residues. CDR3 protein: CASSLASGIYEQYF. The CDR3 nucleotides are TGTGCCAGCAGCTTAGCGTCGGGGATCTACGAGCAGTACTTC.

V and J are TRBV6-5 and TRBJ1-1, with a possible D match to TRBD1 (6 bases). The CDR3 extends over 15 amino acids. The germline V gene encodes CDR1 MNHEY and CDR2 SVGAGI. Trimming took 5 bases from V and 4 from J, leaving 17 bases between them. This CDR3 reads CASSPRGGASTEAFF. The CDR3 DNA reads TGTGCCAGCAGTCCCCGCGGGGGGGCGAGCACTGAAGCTTTCTTT.

The V call is TRBV11-2, the J call TRBJ1-1, with 10 bases lining up with TRBD1. The CDR3 loop spans 15 amino acids. CDR1 and CDR2 (germline): SGHAT, FQNNGV. The V and J ends lost 3 bases and 6 bases, in that order; junction bases with no gene match: 7. The CDR3 sequence: CASSLRDRGRPEAFF. The CDR3 region has the DNA TGTGCCAGCAGCTTGAGGGACAGGGGAAGGCCTGAAGCTTTCTTT.

This sequence joins TRBV19 and TRBJ2-1; D is ambiguous. V was cut by 8 bases and J by 9 bases, with 14 bases left in between. Looked up from germline, CDR1 is LNHDA and CDR2 is SQIVND (reference sequence). This CDR3 contains 12 residues. The CDR3 loop is CASLAKVGEQFF. CDR3 DNA: TGTGCCAGTTTAGCTAAAGTCGGTGAGCAGTTCTTC.

This chain joins TRBV4-2 and TRBJ1-4; no clear D. Between the trimmed V and J ends, which lost 4 bases and 7 bases, there was a span of 13 bases. Per germline, CDR1 LGHNA and CDR2 YNFKEQ. CDR3 size: 14 residues. The CDR3, as DNA: TGTGCCAGCAGCCCGGGAGACGGGGTTGAAAAACTGTTTTTT. Its protein product is CASSPGDGVEKLFF.

A remark on this clone: Other nucleotide sequences from this sample produce the same CDR3. V is TRBV5-1 and J is TRBJ2-5; 9 bases fit TRBD1. The CDR3 loop spans 13 amino acids. CDR1 SGHRS and CDR2 YFSETQ come from the germline V gene. Trimming at V came to 3 bases and at J to 4 bases, leaving 1 base not matched to a gene. The CDR3 sequence is CASSSDRGETQYF. DNA for the CDR3: TGCGCCAGCAGCTCGGACAGGGGAGAGACCCAGTACTTC.

The genes are TRBV5-1 and TRBJ1-1; D remains ambiguous. CDR3 length: 15 residues. Deletions cut 0 bases from V and 3 bases from J, with 12 bases between. CDR1 is SGHRS and CDR2 is YFSETQ in the germline V gene. The CDR3 sequence: CASSLGHQPDTEAFF. The CDR3 nucleotides are TGCGCCAGCAGCTTGGGACACCAGCCGGACACTGAAGCTTTCTTT.

CDR3 nucleotide sequence: TGTGCCAGCAGCGCACGAGCGGGGGGGGGTTATGCAGATACGCAGTATTTT. It encodes CASSARAGGGYADTQYF. The J gene is TRBJ2-3, the V gene TRBV9; 10 bases are a match to TRBD2. This CDR3 region has 17 residues. Germline V gene lookup returns CDR1 SGDLS and CDR2 YYNGEE. J lost 4 bases, V lost 3 bases, and 11 bases had no gene match.

The rearrangement uses TRBV11-3 and TRBJ2-1; TRBD2 aligns across 7 bases. Losses at the gene ends were 1 base for V and 5 bases for J; bases not matched to a gene: 2. The CDR3 spans 14 residues. Germline-derived CDR1 and CDR2 are SGHNT and YENEEA. CDR3 sequence: CASSLVRGDNEQFF. In nucleotides, the CDR3 is TGTGCCAGCAGCTTAGTTCGGGGGGACAATGAGCAGTTCTTC.

The V gene is TRBV7-9, the J gene TRBJ2-1; TRBD2 agrees at 8 bases. V was pared by 5 bases and J by 4 bases, with 10 bases of the junction left unmatched. Germline lookup yields CDR1 SEHNR and CDR2 FQNEAQ (reference sequence). This CDR3 has 16 residues. The CDR3 is CASSPERGGRYNEQFF. In DNA form, the CDR3 reads TGTGCCAGCAGCCCCGAACGGGGGGGAAGGTACAATGAGCAGTTCTTC.

The genes are TRBV11-1 and TRBJ1-2; 10 bases are shared with TRBD1. Germline CDR1 reads SGHAT; CDR2 reads FQDESV (reference sequence). The V gene end was trimmed by 5 bases and the J gene end by 4 bases; junction bases not matched to a gene: 7. The CDR3 sequence is 15 residues long. The DNA of the CDR3 is TGTGCCAGCAGCCTCGACAGGGGGCTGGGCTATGGCTACACCTTC. It is translated as CASSLDRGLGYGYTF.

A single count supports this clone. The chain links TRBV21-1 to TRBJ2-1; the table's D call of TRBD2 was not tested on the DNA. TRBV21-1 is noted as a pseudogene. The CDR3 has 17 residues. The CDR3, as DNA: TGTGCCAGCAGCAAAGGGGCTAGCGGGAACTCCTACAATGAGCAGTTCTTC. Encoded protein: CASSKGASGNSYNEQFF.

This rearrangement joins TRBV5-1 to TRBJ1-1, with D possibly TRBD1 on 5 matching bases. CDR3 size: 15 residues. Germline CDR1 SGHRS, CDR2 YFSETQ. V dropped 0 bases and J dropped 3 bases, with 12 bases sitting between them. For the CDR3, the DNA is TGCGCCAGCAGCTTGGGGGGCACCACGGACACTGAAGCTTTCTTT. As protein: CASSLGGTTDTEAFF. The entire variable domain, with the rest obtained from reference TRBV5-1 and TRBJ1-1, is as follows: KAGVTQTPRYLIKTRGQQVTLSCSPISGHRSVSWYQQTPGQGLQFLFEYFSETQRNKGNFPGRFSGRQFSNSRSEMNVSTLELGDSALYLCASSLGGTTDTEAFFGQGTRLTVV.

The V gene is TRBV5-1, the J gene TRBJ1-2; tentatively, D is TRBD1 (5 bases). Germline V CDR1 and CDR2: SGHRS, YFSETQ. The ends were cut back, 5 bases at V and 3 bases at J, with 11 bases in the middle. The length of the CDR3 is 13 residues. CDR3 residues: CASSPDSDYGYTF. In DNA, the CDR3 is TGCGCCAGCAGTCCTGACAGTGACTATGGCTACACCTTC.

The chain is built from TRBV9 and TRBJ2-3; possibly TRBD2 for D (7 bases). Germline CDR1 reads SGDLS; CDR2 reads YYNGEE. The CDR3 is 14 amino acids. V was shortened by 5 bases and J by 3 bases, with 13 bases between the two germline ends. The CDR3 is CASRGGGGTDTQYF. Here the CDR3 DNA reads TGTGCCAGCAGAGGAGGGGGGGGGACAGATACGCAGTATTTT.

The chain recombines TRBV11-2 with TRBJ1-6; D may be TRBD1 (6 bases). CDR3 size: 16 residues. V gave up 4 bases and J gave up 10 bases, with 20 bases separating them. Looked up from germline, CDR1 is SGHAT and CDR2 is FQNNGV. The CDR3 nucleotides read TGTGCCAGCAGCTCGAGGGGGACCGAAGGCTTGTCACCCCTCCACTTT. Translated, it gives CASSSRGTEGLSPLHF.

This chain joins TRBV19 and TRBJ1-3; D is unresolved. CDR1 is LNHDA and CDR2 is SQIVND in the germline V gene (reference sequence). Trimming took 6 bases from V and 0 from J, leaving 12 bases between them. The CDR3 consists of 15 residues. The CDR3 DNA follows: TGTGCCAGTAGCCCTACAGTAAGCTCTGGAAACACCATATATTTT. Protein sequence: CASSPTVSSGNTIYF.

The chain uses TRBV19 and TRBJ1-2, with D maybe TRBD1 (5 bases). V was cut by 5 bases and J by 4 bases, with 14 bases left in between. Germline V gene data show CDR1 as LNHDA and CDR2 as SQIVND (reference sequence). This CDR3 is 14 amino acids long. As DNA, the CDR3 is TGTGCCAGTAGTTTACTGGGGGGAGCCTATGGCTACACCTTC. Its protein product is CASSLLGGAYGYTF.

This sequence joins TRBV27 and TRBJ2-1; no definite D call. CDR3 size: 13 residues. V lost 3 bases and J 9 bases, leaving 12 bases between the germline ends. In germline, CDR1 is MNHEY, CDR2 SMNVEV (reference sequence). The CDR3 is CASSFGPSSEQFF. For the CDR3, the DNA is TGTGCCAGCAGTTTTGGCCCCTCCTCTGAGCAGTTCTTC.

The genes are TRBV13 and TRBJ2-7; D is possibly TRBD1 (6 bases). The germline gives CDR1 PRHDT, CDR2 FYEKMQ (reference sequence). The CDR3 spans 14 residues. The V end was cut by 2 bases, the J end by 6 bases, with 14 bases between. The CDR3 nucleotides are TGTGCCAGCAGCTTATTAGGACAGCCTTCCGAGCAGTACTTC. Translating gives CASSLLGQPSEQYF.

The chain joins TRBV14 to TRBJ2-3; tentative D call: TRBD2 (6 bases). The V gene lost 4 bases and the J gene lost 0 bases, with 11 bases spanning the gap. This CDR3 has 15 amino acids. CDR1 is SGHDN and CDR2 is FVKESK in the germline V gene. The CDR3 DNA reads as TGTGCCAGCAGCCTACGGGACTCCAGCACAGATACGCAGTATTTT. Its protein is CASSLRDSSTDTQYF.

This clone showed up just once. This chain links TRBV4-2 with TRBJ2-7; D may be TRBD2 (6 bases). From germline, CDR1 is LGHNA and CDR2 YNFKEQ. The CDR3 has 19 residues. V was pared by 3 bases and J by 4 bases, with 28 bases between. The CDR3 reads CASSQQEAATGTFIYEQYF. CDR3 nucleotide sequence: TGTGCCAGCAGCCAGCAAGAGGCCGCAACCGGGACTTTTATTTACGAGCAGTACTTC.

The chain links TRBV5-1 to TRBJ2-3; TRBD2 matches at 15 bases. Germline loops: CDR1 SGHRS, CDR2 YFSETQ. V lost 4 bases and J lost 14; bases outside the gene matches: 8. The CDR3 length is 14 residues. The chain's CDR3 is CASSRGLAGGTLYF. CDR3 DNA sequence: TGCGCCAGCAGCCGGGGACTAGCGGGGGGTACACTGTATTTT.